This T cell receptor (beta chain) was captured by sequencing in a study of blood T cell repertoires in COVID-19. The overall study: Sites in the United States, Italy and Spain provided acute and convalescent COVID-19 samples.

The Seattle site enrolled patients during active infection and followed them longitudinally. V lost 0 bases, J lost 15 bases, and 18 bases lay in between. The CDR3 extends over 14 amino acids. Germline V gives CDR1 LGHDT, CDR2 YNNKEL (reference sequence). The repertoire was sequenced with immunoSEQ multiplex PCR; TCRdb's copy has only in-frame clones and lacks some. The sample includes about 73,000 clones, approximately 80% of them seen just once. The sequenced material came from peripheral blood. The V gene is TRBV3-1 (or the pseudogene TRBV3-2), the J gene TRBJ2-1, with D unclear. This clonotype originated in a man in his sixties or seventies with COVID-19, enrolled during active disease. CDR3 bases: TGTGCCAGCAGCCAAGAGGCCCTCACCTTACGTCTGTTCTTC. This encodes CASSQEALTLRLFF.